This T cell receptor (beta chain) is from a study of blood T cells in healthy people across ages. CDR1 is MNHNY and CDR2 is SVGAGI in the germline V gene (reference sequence). This CDR3 has 11 residues. A sample-barcoded 5' primer and a J-beta primer mix were used in a second PCR of roughly 7 to 12 cycles. TCRdb reprocessed the 5' RACE reads via MiXCR and lists one record per CDR3 protein. This sample has around 1,000,000 distinct CDR3 sequences, with less than 25% found just once. On this clonotype: At one of its ends the junction is not consistent with the germline gene, which may arise from a read error.

In addition, the sample was reused for a study of T cells of mothers and their children. Turning to that study: Both sample barcodes and 2-4 random nucleotides came from the M1S primer of the second PCR.

The chain has TRBV6-6 and TRBJ2-1, with D perhaps assigned TRBD1 or TRBD2 (6 bases each). Sequenced material: blood. This TCR came from a girl aged 2-10 years in good health. Here the CDR3 DNA reads TGTGCCAGCAGCGAAGGGGGGAAATCGTATTTC. Encoded protein: CASSEGGKSYF.